This T cell receptor (beta chain) stems from a study of blood T cell repertoires in COVID-19. Study information: From the United States, Italy and Spain came samples of acute and convalescent COVID-19. PBMCs, B-cell-depleted T cells, or T cells were the source of the cDNA or gDNA that made up the material.

This clone was seen once. Germline V CDR1 and CDR2: MNHEY, SMNVEV (reference sequence). The CDR3 extends over 19 amino acids. V gave up 4 bases and J gave up 7 bases; unmatched junction bases: 15. Original processing notes: Reference gene primers were amplified, and this amplification served to estimate nucleated cell counts. The data were produced by immunoSEQ multiplex PCR, yet TCRdb's version contains in-frame clones alone and is incomplete. V and J calls and clone size are given by that table; D and trimming were obtained from the DNA. In the table there are about 240,000 clones, roughly 80% of which are singletons.

Sequenced input: peripheral blood. This sequence was found in a woman under 30 with acute or convalescent COVID-19. V and J are TRBV27 and TRBJ1-6; 11 bases fit TRBD1. CDR3 region: CASSYQPITGTGGNSPLHF. DNA of the CDR3: TGTGCCAGCAGTTATCAGCCGATAACCGGGACAGGGGGAAATTCACCCCTCCACTTT.